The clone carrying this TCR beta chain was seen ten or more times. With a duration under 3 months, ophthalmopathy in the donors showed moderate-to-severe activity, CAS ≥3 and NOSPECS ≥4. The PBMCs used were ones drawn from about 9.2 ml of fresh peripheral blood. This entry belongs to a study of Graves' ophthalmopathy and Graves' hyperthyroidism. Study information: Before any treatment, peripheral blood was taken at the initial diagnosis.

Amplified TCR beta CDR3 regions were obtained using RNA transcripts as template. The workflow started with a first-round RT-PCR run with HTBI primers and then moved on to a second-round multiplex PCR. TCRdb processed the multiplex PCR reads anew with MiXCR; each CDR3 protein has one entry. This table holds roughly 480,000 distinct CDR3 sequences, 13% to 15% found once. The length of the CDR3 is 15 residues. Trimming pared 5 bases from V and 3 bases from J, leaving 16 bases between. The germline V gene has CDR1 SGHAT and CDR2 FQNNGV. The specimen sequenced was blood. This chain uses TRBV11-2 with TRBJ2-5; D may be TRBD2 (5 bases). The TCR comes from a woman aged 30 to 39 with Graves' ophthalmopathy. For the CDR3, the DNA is TGTGCCAGCAGCCCCCGAGGGAGTTACGAAGAGACCCAGTACTTC. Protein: CASSPRGSYEETQYF. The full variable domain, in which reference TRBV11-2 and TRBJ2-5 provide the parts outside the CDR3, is EAGVAQSPRYKIIEKRQSVAFWCNPISGHATLYWYQQILGQGPKLLIQFQNNGVVDDSQLPKDRFSAERLKGVDSTLKIQPAKLEDSAVYLCASSPRGSYEETQYFGPGTRLLVL.